This T cell receptor (beta chain) derives from a study of T cells in Graves' hyperthyroidism and ophthalmopathy. Study-wide points: In the blood, most expanded thyroid clonotypes above 0.001 appeared as well.

The investigators amplified TCR beta CDR3 regions from RNA transcripts. A set of HTBI primers served as the primers for a first-round RT-PCR of the TCR CDR3. Via MiXCR, TCRdb re-called the multiplex PCR reads, giving one row per CDR3 protein. This table has about 420,000 distinct CDR3 sequences, 15% to 18% appearing once. With regard to this clonotype: Its antigen is not identified.

Trimming left V 1 base short and J 5 bases short, with 8 bases between. Looked up from germline, CDR1 is LNHDA and CDR2 is SQIVND (reference sequence). This CDR3 has 14 amino acids. Using approximately 10 ml of fresh peripheral blood, PBMCs were prepared. The sample consisted of blood. The chain links TRBV19 to TRBJ2-2, with D tentatively TRBD1 (5 bases). This receptor was identified in a woman aged 18-29 years with Graves' hyperthyroidism. CDR3 nucleotides: TGTGCCAGTAGTATAGCCCAGGGAACCGGGGAGCTGTTTTTT. Amino acids: CASSIAQGTGELFF.